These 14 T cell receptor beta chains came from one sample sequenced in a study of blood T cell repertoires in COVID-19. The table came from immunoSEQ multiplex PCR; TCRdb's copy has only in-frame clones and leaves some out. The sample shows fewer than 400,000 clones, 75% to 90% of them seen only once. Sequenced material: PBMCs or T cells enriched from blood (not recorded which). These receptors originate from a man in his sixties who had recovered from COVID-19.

This CDR3 reads CASSPQAGAEQFF. CDR3 coding DNA: TGTGCCAGCAGTCCCCAAGCGGGAGCTGAGCAGTTCTTC. The chain couples TRBV27 to TRBJ2-1; 8 bases are a match to TRBD2. The CDR3 runs to 13 residues. With V trimmed by 5 bases and J by 9 bases, 6 bases remained unmatched. CDR1 and CDR2 from the germline V gene are MNHEY and SMNVEV (reference sequence).

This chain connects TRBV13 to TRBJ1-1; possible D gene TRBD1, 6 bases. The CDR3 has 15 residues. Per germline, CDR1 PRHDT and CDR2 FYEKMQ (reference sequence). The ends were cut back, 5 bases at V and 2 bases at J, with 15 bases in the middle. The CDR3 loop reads CASSHAPGDNTEAFF. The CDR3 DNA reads TGTGCCAGCAGCCATGCCCCAGGGGATAACACTGAAGCTTTCTTT.

DNA of the CDR3: TGTGCCAGCTCACCACAATCCGGGACAGATACGCAGTATTTT. It specifies CASSPQSGTDTQYF. The chain employs TRBV18 and TRBJ2-3; no reliable D call. The V and J ends lost 1 base and 3 bases respectively, with 8 bases between them. This CDR3 has 14 residues. Germline CDR1 KGHSH, CDR2 LQKENI. The complete variable domain, with remaining parts taken from reference TRBV18 and TRBJ2-3, reads NAGVMQNPRHLVRRRGQEARLRCSPMKGHSHVYWYRQLPEEGLKFMVYLQKENIIDESGMPKERFSAEFPKEGPSILRIQQVVRGDSAAYFCASSPQSGTDTQYFGPGTRLTVL.

The CDR3 region is CASSRSFDEQFF. In DNA, the CDR3 is TGTGCCAGCAGCCGCAGTTTCGATGAGCAGTTCTTC. The chain employs TRBV3-1 (or the pseudogene TRBV3-2) and TRBJ2-1; D remains unclear. Per germline, CDR1 LGHDT and CDR2 YNNKEL (reference sequence). Trimming left V 4 bases short and J 8 bases short, with 9 bases between. The CDR3 extends over 12 amino acids.

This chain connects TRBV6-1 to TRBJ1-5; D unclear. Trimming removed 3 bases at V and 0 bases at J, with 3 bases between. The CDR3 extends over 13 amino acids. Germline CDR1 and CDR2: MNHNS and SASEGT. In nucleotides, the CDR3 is TGTGCCAGCAGTGACAATAGCAATCAGCCCCAGCATTTT. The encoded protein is CASSDNSNQPQHF.

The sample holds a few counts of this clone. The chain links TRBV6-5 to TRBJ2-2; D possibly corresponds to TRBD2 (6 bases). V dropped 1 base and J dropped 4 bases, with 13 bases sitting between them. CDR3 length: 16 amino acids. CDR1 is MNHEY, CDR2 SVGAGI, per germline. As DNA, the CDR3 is TGTGCCAGCAGTTACTACTCGCGGGATCCCACCGGGGAGCTGTTTTTT. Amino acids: CASSYYSRDPTGELFF.

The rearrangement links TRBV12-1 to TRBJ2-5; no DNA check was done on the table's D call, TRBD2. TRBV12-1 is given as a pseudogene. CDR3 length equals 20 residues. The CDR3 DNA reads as TGTGCCAGCAGCGAAATCCGGGACAGCCGACTAGCGGGAGTTGGAGAGACCCAGTACTTC. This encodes CASSEIRDSRLAGVGETQYF.

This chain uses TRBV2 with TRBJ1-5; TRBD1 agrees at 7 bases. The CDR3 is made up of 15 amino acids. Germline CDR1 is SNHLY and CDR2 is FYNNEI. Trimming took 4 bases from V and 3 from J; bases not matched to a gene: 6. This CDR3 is CASSAGQADNQPQHF. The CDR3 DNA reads TGTGCCAGCAGTGCCGGACAGGCGGACAATCAGCCCCAGCATTTT.

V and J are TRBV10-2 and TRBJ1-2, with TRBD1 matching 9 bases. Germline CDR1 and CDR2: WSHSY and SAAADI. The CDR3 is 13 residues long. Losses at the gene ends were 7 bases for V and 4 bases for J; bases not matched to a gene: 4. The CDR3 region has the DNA TGCGCCAGCACGGACAGGGGCGGCTATGGCTACACCTTC. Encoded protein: CASTDRGGYGYTF.

Here the CDR3 DNA reads TGTGCCAGCAGCCCTGGGGCCTCGAACACTGAAGCTTTCTTT. It yields the protein CASSPGASNTEAFF. The V and J genes are TRBV7-3 and TRBJ1-1; perhaps TRBD1 as D (5 bases). Germline CDR1 is SGHTA and CDR2 is FQGTGA. V gave up 5 bases and J gave up 1 base, with 11 bases separating them. The CDR3 contains 14 residues.

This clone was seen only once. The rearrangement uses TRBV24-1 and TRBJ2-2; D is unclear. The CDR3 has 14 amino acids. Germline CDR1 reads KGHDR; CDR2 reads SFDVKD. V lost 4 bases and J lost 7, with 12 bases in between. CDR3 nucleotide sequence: TGTGCCACCAGTGACCCGCAATCCGGCGGGGAGCTGTTTTTT. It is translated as CATSDPQSGGELFF.

The CDR3 nucleotides are TGTGCCAGCAGCCACCCCGGACTAGCGGCTAACTACAATGAGCAGTTCTTC. Protein sequence: CASSHPGLAANYNEQFF. The chain combines TRBV5-4 with TRBJ2-1; 10 nucleotides line up with TRBD2. The CDR3 is 17 residues long. V dropped 4 bases and J dropped 3; count of bases not matched to a gene: 10. Germline-derived CDR1 and CDR2 are SGHNT and YYREEE (reference sequence).

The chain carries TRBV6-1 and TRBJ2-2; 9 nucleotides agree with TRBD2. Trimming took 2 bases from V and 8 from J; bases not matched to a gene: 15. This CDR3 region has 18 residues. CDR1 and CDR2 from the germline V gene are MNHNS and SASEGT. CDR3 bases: TGTGCCAGCAGTGAAATGCGAAGGAGCGGGAGGTTCCCGGGGGAGCTGTTTTTT. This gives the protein CASSEMRRSGRFPGELFF.

The CDR3 DNA sequence: TGTGCCAGCAGCAAAGGGACTAGCGGGAGTACTGAGCAGTTCTTC. This gives the protein CASSKGTSGSTEQFF. The chain employs TRBV21-1 and TRBJ2-1; the table gives TRBD2 as D, unverified against the DNA. TRBV21-1 is given as a pseudogene. CDR3 length: 15 residues.